A selection of T cell receptor beta chains follows, all from one sample in a study of long-term antiretroviral therapy in people with HIV. Assay used: immunoSEQ multiplex PCR; TCRdb lists only in-frame clones, some missing. The sample lists about 29,000 clones; 80% to 85% were seen once. Here the sequenced sample was unsorted PBMCs, taken 2.9 years after starting antiretroviral therapy. All receptors derive from a man aged 50 to 59 with HIV. CDR3s include the opening cysteine and the closing phenylalanine or tryptophan. The order of the fields is J gene, D gene, clone size, V gene, CDR3 DNA, CDR3 protein. The D gene is left open where the match is weak. Where a row states a size, it is once, few, many or the class of an expanded clone; other rows omit it.

J: TRBJ1-2; D: .; size: .; V: TRBV14; DNA: TGTGCCAGCAGCCCCGTGGAGCCCCTAGAGGGCTACACCTTC; CDR3: CASSPVEPLEGYTF
J: TRBJ2-1; D: TRBD2; size: .; V: TRBV7-6; DNA: TGTGCCAGCAGCTTTACTAGCGGGGGGGCCGCTGAGCAGTTCTTC; CDR3: CASSFTSGGAAEQFF
J: TRBJ1-1; D: .; size: .; V: TRBV19; DNA: TGTGCCAGTAGTATGGCCCACAGGGCGAGTACTGAAGCTTTCTTT; CDR3: CASSMAHRASTEAFF
J: TRBJ2-7; D: TRBD1; size: .; V: TRBV7-8; DNA: TGTGCCAGCAGCCCCCGGGGGACAGGGCCCTACGAGCAGTACTTC; CDR3: CASSPRGTGPYEQYF
J: TRBJ2-3; D: TRBD1; size: .; V: TRBV13; DNA: TGTGCCAGCAGCTCCTCTGGACAGGCTCTAGAAACGCAGTATTTT; CDR3: CASSSSGQALETQYF
J: TRBJ1-1; D: .; size: .; V: TRBV7-3; DNA: TGTGCCAGCAGCCGGGGACGGAACACTGAAGCTTTCTTT; CDR3: CASSRGRNTEAFF
J: TRBJ2-1; D: .; size: .; V: TRBV9; DNA: TGTGCCAGCAGCGTAGGGGGGGGCCAGGGCAATGAGCAGTTCTTC; CDR3: CASSVGGGQGNEQFF
J: TRBJ2-2; D: .; size: .; V: TRBV29-1; DNA: TGCAGCGTTGTCTCTGCCGGGGAGCTGTTTTTT; CDR3: CSVVSAGELFF
J: TRBJ2-5; D: .; size: .; V: TRBV5-1; DNA: TGCGCCAGCAGCTTGGGCCTAATCCTGCCGGAGACCCAGTACTTC; CDR3: CASSLGLILPETQYF
J: TRBJ1-2; D: .; size: .; V: TRBV15; DNA: TGTGCCACCAGCAGGATAACAGCTTCTAACTATGGCTACACCTTC; CDR3: CATSRITASNYGYTF
J: TRBJ2-1; D: .; size: .; V: TRBV6-5; DNA: TGTGCCAGCAGTTACTCGAAATGGGGGCTAAATGAGCAGTTCTTC; CDR3: CASSYSKWGLNEQFF
J: TRBJ1-1; D: TRBD1; size: .; V: TRBV7-9; DNA: TGTGCCAGCAGCCGCGTACAGGGGGCGATTGAAGCTTTCTTT; CDR3: CASSRVQGAIEAFF
J: TRBJ2-1; D: TRBD1; size: .; V: TRBV29-1; DNA: TGCAGCGTAGCAGGGGGCTCAATGTGGGCCTCCTCTCGGTACAATGAGCAGTTCTTC; CDR3: CSVAGGSMWASSRYNEQFF
J: TRBJ2-1; D: .; size: .; V: TRBV19; DNA: TGTGCCAGTAGTATAGTAACGAAGGGCTCCTACAATGAGCAGTTCTTC; CDR3: CASSIVTKGSYNEQFF
J: TRBJ2-3; D: TRBD2; size: .; V: TRBV7-2; DNA: TGTGCCAGCAGCGAAGCCGGGACTAGTATCTCAGATACGCAGTATTTT; CDR3: CASSEAGTSISDTQYF
J: TRBJ1-2; D: TRBD1; size: .; V: TRBV11-1; DNA: TGTGCCAGCACCCCTGGACAGGGAAGCGCCGATGGCTACACCTTC; CDR3: CASTPGQGSADGYTF
J: TRBJ1-4; D: .; size: .; V: TRBV28; DNA: TGTGCCAGCAGTTTATTTGCGGGAAAACTGTTTTTT; CDR3: CASSLFAGKLFF
J: TRBJ2-7; D: .; size: .; V: TRBV23-1; DNA: TGCGCCAGCAGTCAATCCTCCGGGCTAAGGGACGAGCAGTACTTC; CDR3: CASSQSSGLRDEQYF
J: TRBJ1-5; D: TRBD1; size: .; V: TRBV10-3; DNA: TGTGCCATCAGTGAGTACGACAGGGGCGTACGGAGCAATCAGCCCCAGCATTTT; CDR3: CAISEYDRGVRSNQPQHF
J: TRBJ2-4; D: TRBD1; size: .; V: TRBV7-9; DNA: TGTGCCAGCAGCTTAGACGGTGGACAGGGCAGGAGCATTCAGTACTTC; CDR3: CASSLDGGQGRSIQYF
J: TRBJ1-1; D: TRBD1; size: .; V: TRBV10-3; DNA: TGTGCCACCTCCGGGACAGGGGGAGACACTGAAGCTTTCTTT; CDR3: CATSGTGGDTEAFF
J: TRBJ2-5; D: .; size: .; V: TRBV18; DNA: TGTGCCAGCTCCCCTACGTGGCAAGAGACCCAGTACTTC; CDR3: CASSPTWQETQYF
J: TRBJ2-7; D: .; size: once; V: TRBV7-8; DNA: TGTGCCAGCAGCCCCCTTAGAGCATTCTCCTACGAGCAGTACTTC; CDR3: CASSPLRAFSYEQYF
J: TRBJ2-1; D: TRBD1; size: .; V: TRBV2; DNA: TGTGCCAGCATCCAACCAACGGGGACAGGGAGGAACAATGAGCAGTTCTTC; CDR3: CASIQPTGTGRNNEQFF
J: TRBJ1-5; D: .; size: .; V: TRBV6-5; DNA: TGTGCCAGCAGTCAAGCGGGCAATCAGCCCCAGCATTTT; CDR3: CASSQAGNQPQHF
J: TRBJ1-2; D: TRBD1; size: once; V: TRBV5-4; DNA: TGTGCCAGCAGCTGGGACAGGGACTATGGCTACACCTTC; CDR3: CASSWDRDYGYTF
J: TRBJ1-1; D: .; size: .; V: TRBV28; DNA: TGTGCCAGCAGTTTATTGGGGGAGGGCATGAACACTGAAGCTTTCTTT; CDR3: CASSLLGEGMNTEAFF
J: TRBJ2-2; D: TRBD2; size: .; V: TRBV9; DNA: TGTGCCAGCAGCGTAGCTAGCGGGGGCCCTAACACCGGGGAGCTGTTTTTT; CDR3: CASSVASGGPNTGELFF
J: TRBJ1-6; D: .; size: .; V: TRBV27; DNA: TGTGCCAGCAGTTTTCCCAATTCACCCCTCCACTTT; CDR3: CASSFPNSPLHF
J: TRBJ1-4; D: .; size: few; V: TRBV30; DNA: TGTGCCTGGAGTGTTAAAGGGGCTGGTGAAAAACTGTTTTTT; CDR3: CAWSVKGAGEKLFF
J: TRBJ1-1; D: TRBD1; size: .; V: TRBV13; DNA: TGTGCCAGCAGCTGGGACAGTCCAATGAACACTGAAGCTTTCTTT; CDR3: CASSWDSPMNTEAFF
J: TRBJ1-4; D: .; size: .; V: TRBV20-1; DNA: TGCAGTGCGAGGACATGGGATACGGTGTTTTTT; CDR3: CSARTWDTVFF
J: TRBJ2-5; D: .; size: .; V: TRBV2; DNA: TGTGCCAGCAGGGCAGGGTCCCTCCAGACCCAGTACTTC; CDR3: CASRAGSLQTQYF
J: TRBJ2-7; D: .; size: .; V: TRBV11-1; DNA: TGTGCCAGCAGCCACAGCCAGGGCGCCCCCTACGAGCAGTACTTC; CDR3: CASSHSQGAPYEQYF
J: TRBJ1-1; D: .; size: .; V: TRBV6-6; DNA: TGTGCCAGCAGTTACTCCGCCCAAGGCACTGAAGCTTTCTTT; CDR3: CASSYSAQGTEAFF
J: TRBJ1-2; D: .; size: .; V: TRBV19; DNA: TGTGCCAGTAGTATGGAAGGGGCAGGTCCCTATGGCTACACCTTC; CDR3: CASSMEGAGPYGYTF